This TCR beta chain was sequenced during a study of beta chain features in type 1 diabetes. Study-wide results and caveats: Patients with type 1 diabetes carried fewer insertions and had more deletions at their VDJ junctions.

This clone was found a few times. Antigen specificity is unknown. CD45RO/CCR7/CD25/CD127/CD95/CD27 separated CD4+ naive, central memory, regulatory and stem cell-like memory cells by sorting. The authors reverse transcribed all of the isolated RNA, so sequencing captured expressed TCRB transcripts. Sequenced naive, central memory and regulatory T cell samples produced an average of around 3.8 million reads. The repertoire was sequenced with immunoSEQ multiplex PCR; TCRdb's copy has only in-frame clones and lacks some. The sample shows 200,000 to 250,000 clones, roughly a tenth of them seen only once. The source of this sequence is a young man in good health. The specimen was central memory CD4+ T cells from blood.

CDR3 in amino acids: CASSLLGGLAPYTDTQYF. CDR3 nucleotide sequence: TGTGCCAGCAGCCTTTTGGGCGGCCTCGCTCCATACACAGATACGCAGTATTTT. The chain links TRBV9 to TRBJ2-3; D ambiguous. The ends were cut back, 4 bases at V and 2 bases at J, with 23 bases in the middle. CDR3 length equals 18 residues. Germline CDR1 is SGDLS and CDR2 is YYNGEE.